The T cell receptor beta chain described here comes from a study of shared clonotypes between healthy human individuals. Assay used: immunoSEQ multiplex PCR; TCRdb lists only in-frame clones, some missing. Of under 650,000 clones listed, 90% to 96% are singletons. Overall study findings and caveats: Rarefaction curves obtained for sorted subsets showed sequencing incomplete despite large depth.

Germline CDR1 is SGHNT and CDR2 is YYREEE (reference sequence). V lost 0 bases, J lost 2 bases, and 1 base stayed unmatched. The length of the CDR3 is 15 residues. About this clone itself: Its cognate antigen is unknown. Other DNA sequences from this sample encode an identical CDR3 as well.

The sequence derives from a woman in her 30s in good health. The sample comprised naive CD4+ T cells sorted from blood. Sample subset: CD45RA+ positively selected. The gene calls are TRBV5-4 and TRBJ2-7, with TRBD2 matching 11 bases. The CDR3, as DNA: TGTGCCAGCAGCTTGGGACTAGCGGGAACCTACGAGCAGTACTTC. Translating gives CASSLGLAGTYEQYF.